Following are 5 T cell receptor beta chains from one sample sequenced in a study of Graves' ophthalmopathy and Graves' hyperthyroidism. RNA transcripts served as template for amplifying TCR beta CDR3 sequences. The first round was an RT-PCR with HTBI primers, and the second round was a multiplex PCR. TCRdb re-called the multiplex PCR reads with MiXCR, one entry per CDR3 protein. The table lists 170,000 or so distinct CDR3 sequences, less than 45% of them singletons. The material sequenced was peripheral blood. These receptors all stem from a woman aged 40 to 50 with Graves' ophthalmopathy.

This clonotype was picked up many times. The rearrangement joins TRBV20-1 to TRBJ2-5, with no clear D. The ends were cut back, 6 bases at V and 4 bases at J, with 12 bases in the middle. Germline V gives CDR1 DFQATT, CDR2 SNEGSKA (reference sequence). This CDR3 region has 12 residues. CDR3 region: CSAPSTGETQYF. The CDR3 DNA is TGCAGTGCCCCCTCAACCGGAGAGACCCAGTACTTC.

The V call is TRBV7-6, the J call TRBJ2-3; D ambiguous. This CDR3 contains 13 residues. V lost 1 base to trimming and J lost 6 bases, with 8 bases between them. Germline V lookup: CDR1 SGHVS, CDR2 FNYEAQ. The CDR3: CASSLDRQDTQYF. In nucleotides, the CDR3 is TGTGCCAGCAGCTTAGATCGCCAGGATACGCAGTATTTT. The whole variable domain, remainder taken from reference TRBV7-6 and TRBJ2-3, is GAGVSQSPRYKVTKRGQDVALRCDPISGHVSLYWYRQALGQGPEFLTYFNYEAQQDKSGLPNDRFSAERPEGSISTLTIQRTEQRDSAMYRCASSLDRQDTQYFGPGTRLTVL.

V is TRBV6-2 or TRBV6-3 and J is TRBJ2-5; D is undetermined. CDR3 size: 12 residues. Germline V gene lookup returns CDR1 MNHEY and CDR2 SVGEGT. The V end was cut by 6 bases, the J end by 5 bases, with 10 bases between. The DNA of the CDR3 is TGTGCCAGCAGCCTCTATGGGGAGACCCAGTACTTC. Its translation is CASSLYGETQYF.

In this sample, this clonotype turned up many times. CDR3 in DNA: TGTGCTAGTGGTTTGGGCAATAAGAACACTGAAGCTTTCTTT. Its translation: CASGLGNKNTEAFF. The chain uses TRBV12-5 and TRBJ1-1; D not certain. Germline loops: CDR1 LGHNT, CDR2 FRNRAP. V was cut by 1 base and J by 1 base, with 7 bases left in between. The length of the CDR3 is 14 residues.

The chain is built from TRBV12-3 or TRBV12-4 and TRBJ2-4; 7 positions agree with TRBD2. The length of the CDR3 is 14 residues. The V segment lost 6 bases and the J segment 1 base; nucleotides outside the gene matches: 3. The CDR3 bases are TGTGCCAGCAGCCCCGGGGGGGCCAAAAACATTCAGTACTTC. It is translated as CASSPGGAKNIQYF.